The source of this T cell receptor beta chain is a study of human T cells and chemical hapten exposure. CDR1 is SGHAT and CDR2 is FQNNGV in the germline V gene. V was clipped by 1 base and J by 0 bases; unmatched bases: 0. This CDR3 contains 16 residues. From the RACE reads, TCRdb called clonotypes with MiXCR, one entry per CDR3 protein. This sample has some 90,000 distinct CDR3 sequences, with around 10% found just once. Described time point: patch test 2, 6 weeks after DPC sensitization. Specified treatment: therapeutic diphenylcyclopropenone sensitization with weekly scalp DPC. Those who donated were patients with alopecia, 18 to 70 years of age, and suitable for DPC.

This specimen consisted of whole blood, obtained in connection with sensitization to the hapten diphenylcyclopropenone (DPC). J is TRBJ2-3 and V is TRBV11-2, with TRBD2 matching 11 bases. The sequence derives from a woman aged 40 to 55 with alopecia areata. Some clones in this sample may be carry-over from other donors' samples. The CDR3 sequence is CASSLVAGGSTDTQYF. In nucleotides, the CDR3 is TGTGCCAGCAGCTTAGTAGCGGGGGGGAGCACAGATACGCAGTATTTT. The variable domain in full, with the rest retrieved from reference TRBV11-2 and TRBJ2-3, is EAGVAQSPRYKIIEKRQSVAFWCNPISGHATLYWYQQILGQGPKLLIQFQNNGVVDDSQLPKDRFSAERLKGVDSTLKIQPAKLEDSAVYLCASSLVAGGSTDTQYFGPGTRLTVL.